A single TCR beta chain is shown here with its context. Its specificity is unknown. The data were obtained in a study of monozygotic twins with cystic fibrosis. TCRdb keeps only in-frame clones here, not all; method: immunoSEQ multiplex PCR. In the table there are roughly 35,000 clones, over 70% of which are singletons. CDR3 size: 14 residues. V dropped 5 bases and J dropped 7; count of bases not matched to a gene: 9. Germline CDR1 and CDR2: MNHNY and SVGAGI (reference sequence). Findings of the study overall: In 13 of 16 pairs, V gene usage was closest to the co-twin's. Monozygotic CF twins shared more identical nucleotide clonotypes than unrelated patients.

The chain has TRBV6-6 and TRBJ2-7; 9 positions agree with TRBD1. The sample comprised blood. The receptor's source is a girl aged 2 to 9 with cystic fibrosis. Here the CDR3 DNA reads TGTGCCAGCAGTCATCCGGGACAGGGTCGGGAGCAGTACTTC. This codes for CASSHPGQGREQYF.